The rows below give T cell receptor beta chains drawn from one sample of a study of CD4 and CD8 cells across lung adenocarcinoma regions. Each CDR3 protein is one row after TCRdb ran MiXCR on the PCR reads. The sample includes around 25,000 distinct CDR3 sequences, over 45% seen only once; the top ten take 48%. Sequencing was performed on CD8+ T cells from the center of a lung tumor. The receptors shown here come from a male donor with lung adenocarcinoma. The CD4 and CD8 labels of this study may be unreliable. CDR3s include the opening cysteine and the closing phenylalanine or tryptophan. D genes are given only for firm matches. Expanded clones get a size class; other rows say once, few or many, or leave the size out.

J,size,V,D,CDR3,DNA
TRBJ2-7,few,TRBV23-1,.,CASSQGLGTISYEQYF,TGCGCCAGCAGTCAGGGGTTGGGCACTATCTCCTACGAGCAGTACTTC
TRBJ1-2,.,TRBV6-1,.,CASRFRGRGVYGYTF,TGTGCCAGCAGATTTAGGGGCAGGGGCGTATATGGCTACACCTTC
TRBJ2-7,.,TRBV10-3,.,CAGKSATNTQYF,TGTGCGGGCAAGTCGGCCACAAATACGCAGTACTTC
TRBJ2-5,.,TRBV5-1,.,CASSLAGAQETQYF,TGCGCCAGCAGCTTGGCGGGGGCCCAAGAGACCCAGTACTTC
TRBJ2-2,.,TRBV12-3/TRBV12-4,.,CASSFSGWDTGELFF,TGTGCCAGCAGTTTTTCGGGGTGGGACACCGGGGAGCTGTTTTTT
TRBJ2-1,few,TRBV4-2,TRBD2,CASSRSGLAGNEQFF,TGTGCCAGCAGCCGTAGCGGACTAGCGGGAAATGAGCAGTTCTTC
TRBJ1-1,many,TRBV6-1,TRBD1,CASMSRGRHTEAFF,TGTGCCAGCATGAGCAGGGGGCGCCACACTGAAGCTTTCTTT
TRBJ2-3,.,TRBV6-1,.,CASSGRAVRTDTQYF,TGTGCCAGCAGCGGACGGGCTGTGAGGACAGATACGCAGTATTTT
TRBJ2-7,many,TRBV7-6,.,CASSLVGGQGDEQYF,TGTGCCAGCAGCTTAGTTGGGGGGCAAGGGGACGAGCAGTACTTC
TRBJ2-7,.,TRBV6-1,TRBD1,CASRVRDRGSSEQYF,TGTGCCAGCAGAGTCCGGGACAGGGGGTCATCCGAGCAGTACTTC
TRBJ2-3,.,TRBV24-1,.,CATSEKGPWAKITQYF,TGTGCCACCAGTGAAAAAGGGCCGTGGGCCAAGATCACGCAGTATTTT
TRBJ2-4,few,TRBV6-4,.,CASSVRPYHAILAKNIQYF,TGTGCCAGCAGTGTTAGGCCATACCATGCCATACTAGCCAAAAACATTCAGTACTTC
TRBJ2-5,few,TRBV6-1,TRBD1,CATDRTGKETQYF,TGTGCCACCGACCGGACAGGGAAAGAGACCCAGTACTTC
TRBJ2-1,few,TRBV6-1,TRBD1,CASSGPGTGPNEQFF,TGTGCCAGCAGTGGCCCCGGGACAGGGCCCAATGAGCAGTTCTTC
TRBJ2-7,.,TRBV6-1,.,CASRGTDSYEQYF,TGTGCCAGCAGGGGGACGGACTCCTACGAGCAGTACTTC
TRBJ2-3,.,TRBV27,.,CASSYLETQYF,TGTGCCAGCAGTTACCTAGAGACGCAGTATTTT
TRBJ1-1,many,TRBV5-1,TRBD1,CASSSGQGNTEAFF,TGCGCCAGCAGCTCTGGACAGGGGAACACTGAAGCTTTCTTT
TRBJ1-2,few,TRBV6-1,.,CASSPWRGLTYGYTF,TGTGCCAGCAGCCCCTGGCGGGGGCTAACCTATGGCTACACCTTC
TRBJ2-3,.,TRBV10-1,.,CASSRNSGLGPKDTQYF,TGCGCCAGCAGCCGCAACTCGGGACTGGGACCCAAAGACACTCAGTACTTT
TRBJ2-3,.,TRBV11-3,.,CASRGVGGTDTQYF,TGTGCCAGCAGGGGGGTAGGGGGGACAGATACGCAGTATTTC
TRBJ2-7,many,TRBV27,.,CASSSTPPSYEQYF,TGTGCCAGCAGTAGCACCCCGCCCAGCTACGAGCAGTACTTC
TRBJ2-7,.,TRBV7-2,.,CASSLDVGPWEQYF,TGTGCCAGCAGCTTAGATGTGGGGCCGTGGGAGCAGTACTTC
TRBJ2-5,many,TRBV6-5,.,CASGSDSETQYF,TGTGCCAGCGGTTCCGACTCGGAGACCCAGTACTTC